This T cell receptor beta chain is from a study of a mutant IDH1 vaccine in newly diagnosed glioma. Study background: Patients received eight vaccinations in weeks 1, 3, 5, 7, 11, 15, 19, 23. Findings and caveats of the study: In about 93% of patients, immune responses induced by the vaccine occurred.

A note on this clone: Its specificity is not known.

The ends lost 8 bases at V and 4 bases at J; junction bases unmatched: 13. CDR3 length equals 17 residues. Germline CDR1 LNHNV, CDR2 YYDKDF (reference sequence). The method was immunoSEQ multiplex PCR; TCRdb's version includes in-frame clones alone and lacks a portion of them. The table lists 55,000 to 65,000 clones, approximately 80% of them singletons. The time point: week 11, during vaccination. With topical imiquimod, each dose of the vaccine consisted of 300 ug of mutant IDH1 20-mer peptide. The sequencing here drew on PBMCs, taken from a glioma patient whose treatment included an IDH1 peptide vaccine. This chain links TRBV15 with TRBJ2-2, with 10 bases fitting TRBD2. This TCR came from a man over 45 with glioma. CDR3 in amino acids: CATGAGVSGRGTGELFF. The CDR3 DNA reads TGTGCCACCGGTGCAGGTGTCAGCGGGAGGGGCACCGGGGAGCTGTTTTTT.